Below, 3 T cell receptor beta chains from the same sample are listed, as sequenced in a study of T-cell memory formation after mild COVID-19. From the 5' RACE reads, TCRdb called clonotypes with MiXCR, one entry per CDR3 protein. The data hold under 300,000 distinct CDR3 sequences, with 8.2% observed a single time. Sequencing used PBMCs or a T cell subset sorted from them (not recorded which). The receptors come from a man between 18 and 29 years old who had mild COVID-19 (a few samples of this study predate the infection). Cell type and time point are not known.

This clonotype was detected a few times. This chain's CDR3 is CASSLAGGRDTQYF. The CDR3 bases are TGTGCCAGCAGCCTAGCGGGGGGTAGGGATACGCAGTATTTT. The chain carries TRBV3-1 and TRBJ2-3; 10 bases agree with TRBD2. The ends lost 4 bases at V and 6 bases at J; junction bases unmatched: 4. The CDR3 contains 14 residues. CDR1 LGHDT and CDR2 YNNKEL come from the germline V gene (reference sequence).

The rearrangement joins TRBV9 to TRBJ1-1, with D perhaps TRBD1 (6 bases). Per germline, CDR1 SGDLS and CDR2 YYNGEE. Trimming cost V 0 bases and J 5 bases, with 14 bases left between them. This CDR3 contains 15 residues. The CDR3 here is CASSVDGGRGTEAFF. The CDR3 coding sequence is TGTGCCAGCAGCGTAGATGGAGGCAGGGGAACTGAAGCTTTCTTT.

The V call is TRBV11-2, the J call TRBJ1-2; D not certain. V lost 2 bases and J lost 5, with 15 bases in between. Germline lookup yields CDR1 SGHAT and CDR2 FQNNGV. This CDR3 contains 15 residues. The CDR3 nucleotides are TGTGCCAGCAGCTTAACTCCGGGCGGACTATATGGCTACACCTTC. It encodes CASSLTPGGLYGYTF.